The clone carrying this TCR beta chain came up a few times. Its antigen is not known. TCRdb re-derived calls from the reads in MiXCR, one entry per CDR3 protein. The sample has about 500,000 distinct CDR3 sequences, 33% seen once. The data derive from a study of T cell repertoires in cytomegalovirus infection. CDR3 length equals 18 residues. V was pared by 7 bases and J by 6 bases, with 27 bases between. CDR1 is SGHAT, CDR2 FQNNGV, per germline. V usage is TRBV11-2 and J usage is TRBJ2-2; D perhaps matches TRBD2 (6 bases). This sequence originates from a human donor in good health (CMV status not recorded). Some clones in this sample may be carry-over from other donors' samples. Here the sequenced sample was cultured PBMCs, taken from culture after CMV antigen stimulation. The CDR3 nucleotides are TGTGCCAGCACCCCCGCGTTTGCGGGACCGACCATTCCCGGGGAGCTGTTTTTT. Amino acid sequence: CASTPAFAGPTIPGELFF.